This T cell receptor beta chain was sequenced during a study of blood T cell repertoires in COVID-19. Germline lookup yields CDR1 MNHEY and CDR2 SMNVEV (reference sequence). The CDR3 is made up of 15 amino acids. Trimming at V came to 4 bases and at J to 7 bases, leaving 5 bases not matched to a gene. TCRdb's table, derived via immunoSEQ multiplex PCR, lists solely in-frame clones and lacks some. The repertoire holds a few hundred thousand clones, 75% to 90% seen once, with approximately 9.2% in the top ten. Either two negative PCRs, clearance, or symptom resolution qualified Cohort 3 donors as recovered.

The TCR comes from a man aged 40-50 years who had recovered from COVID-19. The chain joins TRBV27 to TRBJ2-3; 13 bases agree with TRBD2. Sequenced material: PBMCs or T cells enriched from blood (not recorded which). The CDR3 nucleotides are TGTGCCAGCAGTTCCCCGGGACTAGCGGGGTATACGCAGTATTTT. This sequence encodes CASSSPGLAGYTQYF.